The TCR beta chain described here comes from a study of control samples from healthy donors and cancer patients. This clone ranks as medium-sized. Clones were read by immunoSEQ multiplex PCR, and TCRdb kept only the in-frame ones, dropping some. The table records about 52,000 clones, about 95% of them present only once. The sequenced sample was blood. This TCR came from a man aged 25 to 45 in good health.

The CDR3 coding sequence is TGTGCCAGCAGTTACGGGGACAACACTGAAGCTTTCTTT. The encoded protein is CASSYGDNTEAFF. This rearrangement joins TRBV6-2 or TRBV6-3 to TRBJ1-1; TRBD1 is a possible D gene (5 bases). Per germline, CDR1 MNHEY and CDR2 SVGEGT. This CDR3 is built from 13 residues. V lost 2 bases, J lost 2 bases, and 6 bases lay in between.